What follows are 31 T cell receptor beta chains derived from one specimen sequenced in a study of T cell changes during pregnancy in multiple sclerosis. The table came from immunoSEQ multiplex PCR; TCRdb's copy has only in-frame clones and leaves some out. The sample contains about 31,000 clones, roughly 90% of which appear only once. Source: CD8+ T cells from peripheral blood mononuclear cells, taken in the first trimester of pregnancy. The receptors stem from a female donor with multiple sclerosis, enrolled in a pregnancy study.

V gene TRBV27 combines with J gene TRBJ2-7, with D perhaps TRBD2 (5 bases). The CDR3 covers 14 residues. V shed 4 bases and J shed 4 bases, with 14 bases lying between them. Looked up from germline, CDR1 is MNHEY and CDR2 is SMNVEV (reference sequence). Written as DNA, the CDR3 is TGTGCCAGCAGTTCCTCGGGGAACGGTTACGAGCAGTACTTC. As protein: CASSSSGNGYEQYF.

This chain links TRBV7-9 with TRBJ2-3, with D hard to call. Germline CDR1 is SEHNR and CDR2 is FQNEAQ (reference sequence). The V end was cut by 1 base, the J end by 2 bases, with 10 bases between. The CDR3 has 15 residues. The CDR3 region is CASSLGITDTDTQYF. As DNA, the CDR3 is TGTGCCAGCAGCTTAGGTATCACTGACACAGATACGCAGTATTTT.

The chain has TRBV14 and TRBJ2-3; 10 nucleotides match TRBD2. The CDR3 is 16 amino acids. The V and J ends lost 1 base and 6 bases, in that order; junction bases with no gene match: 7. Germline V gene data show CDR1 as SGHDN and CDR2 as FVKESK. The CDR3 region is CASSQALAGVPDTQYF. In DNA, the CDR3 is TGTGCCAGCAGCCAAGCTCTAGCGGGAGTGCCTGATACGCAGTATTTT. The full variable domain, rest sourced from reference TRBV14 and TRBJ2-3, is EAGVTQFPSHSVIEKGQTVTLRCDPISGHDNLYWYRRVMGKEIKFLLHFVKESKQDESGMPNNRFLAERTGGTYSTLKVQPAELEDSGVYFCASSQALAGVPDTQYFGPGTRLTVL.

CDR3 loop: CASSPAGTSGSNEQFF. The CDR3 coding sequence is TGTGCCAGCAGCCCAGCCGGGACTAGCGGGAGCAATGAGCAGTTCTTC. The chain is built from TRBV7-9 and TRBJ2-1, with 14 positions matching TRBD2. The germline V gene encodes CDR1 SEHNR and CDR2 FQNEAQ (reference sequence). This CDR3 is 16 amino acids long. J gave up 6 bases and V 5 bases, and 6 bases lay outside the gene matches.

The chain employs TRBV19 and TRBJ2-2; 9 positions match TRBD2. Germline V gene data show CDR1 as LNHDA and CDR2 as SQIVND (reference sequence). CDR3 length: 15 amino acids. V lost 6 bases, J lost 5 bases, and 7 bases stayed unmatched. The CDR3 loop reads CASREAGGLTGELFF. The CDR3 bases are TGTGCCAGTAGAGAAGCGGGAGGTTTGACCGGGGAGCTGTTTTTT.

The genes are TRBV5-1 and TRBJ1-1; no firm D call. Trimming removed 1 base from V and 1 base from J, with 5 bases in between. The germline gives CDR1 SGHRS, CDR2 YFSETQ. CDR3 length equals 13 residues. The CDR3 here is CASSLIRNTEAFF. As DNA, the CDR3 is TGCGCCAGCAGCTTGATTAGGAACACTGAAGCTTTCTTT.

The V and J genes are TRBV7-6 and TRBJ1-2; the match to TRBD1 covers 7 bases. Germline loops: CDR1 SGHVS, CDR2 FNYEAQ. There are 13 residues in the CDR3. The junction had 5 bases not matched to a gene; V was cut back by 2 bases and J by 8 bases. The chain's CDR3 is CASSLMDRKGYTF. CDR3 nucleotides: TGTGCCAGCAGCTTAATGGACAGGAAGGGCTACACCTTC.

This clone was seen just once. This chain connects TRBV6-1 to TRBJ2-3, with 8 positions matching TRBD2. Trimming took 1 base from V and 1 from J; bases not matched to a gene: 7. Germline V gene data show CDR1 as MNHNS and CDR2 as SASEGT. The CDR3 is 17 amino acids. The CDR3 loop reads CASSEGSGSGGTDTQYF. DNA of the CDR3: TGTGCCAGCAGTGAAGGTTCGGGTAGCGGGGGCACAGATACGCAGTATTTT.

The chain links TRBV27 to TRBJ1-3; the match to TRBD1 covers 8 bases. This CDR3 is built from 15 residues. CDR1 is MNHEY and CDR2 is SMNVEV in the germline V gene (reference sequence). V shed 5 bases and J 4 bases; nucleotides not matched to a gene: 7. The CDR3 loop reads CASSLNRDRGNTIYF. The CDR3 DNA sequence: TGTGCCAGCAGTCTAAACCGGGACAGGGGAAACACCATATATTTT.

This clone was found once. The chain combines TRBV27 with TRBJ2-7, with D perhaps TRBD1 (5 bases). The germline gives CDR1 MNHEY, CDR2 SMNVEV (reference sequence). The V end was cut by 2 bases, the J end by 0 bases, with 8 bases between. This CDR3 is 14 amino acids long. The CDR3 sequence is CASSLKDNSYEQYF. As DNA, the CDR3 is TGTGCCAGCAGTTTAAAGGACAACTCCTACGAGCAGTACTTC.

V usage is TRBV5-6 and J usage is TRBJ2-3; D possibly corresponds to TRBD2 (7 bases). Trimming cost V 2 bases and J 5 bases, with 9 bases left between them. From germline, CDR1 is SGHDT and CDR2 YYEEEE. The CDR3 totals 13 residues. Written as DNA, the CDR3 is TGTGCCAGCAGCTTAGGGGGGGAAGATACGCAGTATTTT. This codes for CASSLGGEDTQYF.

V usage is TRBV6-5 and J usage is TRBJ1-2, with 8 nucleotides matching TRBD1. There are 14 residues in the CDR3. The germline V gene encodes CDR1 MNHEY and CDR2 SVGAGI. V dropped 6 bases and J dropped 4; count of bases not matched to a gene: 7. The CDR3 nucleotides are TGTGCCAGCAGGGGGACAGGAGGATTCTATGGCTACACCTTC. This translates into CASRGTGGFYGYTF.

V gene TRBV23-1 combines with J gene TRBJ1-1; 7 bases fit TRBD1. TRBV23-1 is flagged as an ORF with uncertain function. This CDR3 region has 11 residues. V lost 6 bases and J lost 8; bases outside the gene matches: 3. CDR3 amino acids: CASSLGQEAFF. Written as DNA, the CDR3 is TGCGCCAGCAGCCTGGGACAGGAAGCTTTCTTT.

This rearrangement joins TRBV15 to TRBJ2-3; tentative D call: TRBD1 (6 bases). Trimming shortened V by 3 bases and J by 4 bases, and 8 bases separated the two germline ends. This CDR3 comprises 13 residues. Germline CDR1 is LNHNV and CDR2 is YYDKDF (reference sequence). This CDR3 is CATSSRGPDTQYF. The DNA for the CDR3 is TGTGCCACCAGCAGCAGGGGCCCAGATACGCAGTATTTT.

The rearrangement links TRBV2 to TRBJ2-5; D perhaps matches TRBD1 (6 bases). Trimming took off 7 bases at V and 0 bases at J, with 9 bases between the two ends. Looked up from germline, CDR1 is SNHLY and CDR2 is FYNNEI. The CDR3 has 13 amino acids. The CDR3 is CASNRQDQETQYF. The CDR3 nucleotides are TGTGCCAGCAACCGACAGGACCAAGAGACCCAGTACTTC.

V is TRBV7-8 and J is TRBJ2-7; 11 bases match TRBD2. In germline, CDR1 is SGHVS, CDR2 FQNEAQ. V shed 7 bases and J 4 bases; nucleotides not matched to a gene: 6. CDR3 length: 14 amino acids. CDR3 residues: CASTLAGGSYEQYF. The CDR3 region has the DNA TGTGCCAGCACGCTAGCGGGAGGTTCATACGAGCAGTACTTC. Based on the CDR3 plus reference TRBV7-8 and TRBJ2-7, the full variable domain is GAGVSQSPRYKVAKRGQDVALRCDPISGHVSLFWYQQALGQGPEFLTYFQNEAQLDKSGLPSDRFFAERPEGSVSTLKIQRTQQEDSAVYLCASTLAGGSYEQYFGPGTRLTVT.

CDR3 residues: CASSLSRQGHYGYTF. CDR3 nucleotides: TGTGCCAGCAGTTTATCACGACAGGGTCACTATGGCTACACCTTC. This chain uses TRBV27 with TRBJ1-2; 7 nucleotides match TRBD1. The germline V gene has CDR1 MNHEY and CDR2 SMNVEV (reference sequence). With V trimmed by 0 bases and J by 3 bases, 4 bases remained unmatched. The CDR3 has 15 amino acids.

The chain couples TRBV30 to TRBJ2-3; TRBD2 matches at 8 bases. Germline CDR1 reads GTSNPN; CDR2 reads SVGIG (reference sequence). The ends lost 4 bases at V and 3 bases at J; junction bases unmatched: 6. This CDR3 contains 14 residues. The CDR3: CAWNGGGRTDTQYF. The CDR3, as DNA: TGTGCCTGGAACGGCGGGGGGAGGACAGATACGCAGTATTTT.

The chain is built from TRBV11-2 and TRBJ2-1; 9 bases agree with TRBD1. V shed 3 bases, J shed 8 bases, and the junction held 8 bases outside the gene matches. The germline gives CDR1 SGHAT, CDR2 FQNNGV. The CDR3 covers 15 residues. The CDR3 loop is CASSLTGGFVDEQFF. The CDR3 nucleotides read TGTGCCAGCAGCTTGACAGGGGGTTTTGTCGATGAGCAGTTCTTC. Using reference TRBV11-2 and TRBJ2-1 for the parts outside the CDR3, the full variable domain is EAGVAQSPRYKIIEKRQSVAFWCNPISGHATLYWYQQILGQGPKLLIQFQNNGVVDDSQLPKDRFSAERLKGVDSTLKIQPAKLEDSAVYLCASSLTGGFVDEQFFGPGTRLTVL.

The V and J genes are TRBV18 and TRBJ1-4; TRBD1 aligns across 8 bases. CDR3 size: 14 residues. Trimming took 3 bases from V and 4 from J; bases not matched to a gene: 1. The germline CDR1 and CDR2 sequences are KGHSH and LQKENI. CDR3: CASSPDRVNEKLFF. Here the CDR3 DNA reads TGTGCCAGCTCACCGGACAGGGTTAATGAAAAACTGTTTTTT.

CDR3 coding DNA: TGCGCCAGCAGCTTGGGTTGGAGGGGGGGCCCGAACACCGGGGAGCTGTTTTTT. The encoded protein is CASSLGWRGGPNTGELFF. The chain combines TRBV5-1 with TRBJ2-2, with a weak D call TRBD2 (7 bases). The CDR3 totals 18 residues. Germline CDR1 reads SGHRS; CDR2 reads YFSETQ. The V gene lost 0 bases and the J gene lost 0 bases, with 15 bases spanning the gap. Filled out from reference TRBV5-1 and TRBJ2-2, the complete variable domain reads KAGVTQTPRYLIKTRGQQVTLSCSPISGHRSVSWYQQTPGQGLQFLFEYFSETQRNKGNFPGRFSGRQFSNSRSEMNVSTLELGDSALYLCASSLGWRGGPNTGELFFGEGSRLTVL.

The gene calls are TRBV7-8 and TRBJ2-7; D is ambiguous. V was cut by 0 bases and J by 2 bases, with 8 bases left in between. Germline assignment: CDR1 SGHVS and CDR2 FQNEAQ. The CDR3 runs to 14 residues. The CDR3 sequence: CASSLAGTTYEQYF. The CDR3 DNA reads TGTGCCAGCAGCTTAGCGGGCACCACCTACGAGCAGTACTTC.

The genes are TRBV4-3 and TRBJ2-7, with a tentative D call TRBD1 (5 bases). The CDR3 runs 13 residues. Germline assignment: CDR1 LGHNA and CDR2 YSLEER. Trimming shortened V by 4 bases and J by 0 bases, and 7 bases separated the two germline ends. The CDR3 sequence: CASSPDSSYEQYF. As DNA, the CDR3 is TGCGCCAGCAGCCCAGACAGCTCCTACGAGCAGTACTTC.

The chain uses TRBV6-6 and TRBJ1-2; D is unresolved. V shed 5 bases and J shed 4 bases, with 8 bases lying between them. The CDR3 is 12 amino acids. Germline V gene data show CDR1 as MNHNY and CDR2 as SVGAGI (reference sequence). In nucleotides, the CDR3 is TGTGCCAGCAGTCCTGACTTCTATGGCTACACCTTC. Protein: CASSPDFYGYTF.

The V call is TRBV21-1, the J call TRBJ2-2; TRBD2 is the table's D call, not checked against the DNA. TRBV21-1 is noted as a pseudogene. The CDR3 sequence is 19 residues long. The CDR3 sequence is CASSKKLRLREGNTGELFF. DNA for the CDR3: TGTGCCAGCAGCAAAAAGTTGAGGTTGCGGGAGGGGAATACCGGGGAGCTGTTTTTT.

CDR3: CASSNKGQGFGEQYF. As DNA, the CDR3 is TGTGCCAGCAGCAATAAGGGACAGGGGTTTGGCGAGCAGTACTTC. V gene TRBV7-9 combines with J gene TRBJ2-7; 10 positions agree with TRBD1. The CDR3 totals 15 residues. V lost 5 bases to trimming and J lost 6 bases; unmatched junction nucleotides: 10. Per germline, CDR1 SEHNR and CDR2 FQNEAQ (reference sequence).

The V and J genes are TRBV28 and TRBJ1-1, with D maybe TRBD1 (5 bases). V was trimmed by 4 bases and J by 0 bases, leaving 12 bases between them. From germline, CDR1 is MDHEN and CDR2 SYDVKM. This CDR3 region has 15 residues. The CDR3 region is CASSSRQTMNTEAFF. In nucleotides, the CDR3 is TGTGCCAGCAGTTCCCGACAGACGATGAACACTGAAGCTTTCTTT.

V is TRBV7-9 and J is TRBJ1-2, with a possible D match to TRBD1 (6 bases). This CDR3 contains 13 residues. V was clipped by 5 bases and J by 8 bases, with 15 bases between them. Per the germline V gene, CDR1 is SEHNR and CDR2 is FQNEAQ (reference sequence). CDR3 coding DNA: TGTGCCAGCAGCCGTGAACAGGGAAGAGGCTACACCTTC. This codes for CASSREQGRGYTF.

This clone has only one observation. The genes are TRBV7-3 and TRBJ1-1; perhaps TRBD1 as D (5 bases). There are 13 residues in the CDR3. V was trimmed by 4 bases and J by 1 base, leaving 7 bases between them. Per germline, CDR1 SGHTA and CDR2 FQGTGA. The DNA for the CDR3 is TGTGCCAGCAGCTACCAGGGGAACACTGAAGCTTTCTTT. It translates to CASSYQGNTEAFF.

J is TRBJ1-3 and V is TRBV10-3; D unresolved. The CDR3 has 16 residues. Germline CDR1 reads ENHRY; CDR2 reads SYGVKD. Trimming shortened V by 6 bases and J by 0 bases, and 15 bases separated the two germline ends. CDR3 residues: CAIRIEESHSGNTIYF. The CDR3 DNA follows: TGTGCCATCAGAATCGAGGAGAGCCACTCTGGAAACACCATATATTTT.

The chain employs TRBV5-6 and TRBJ2-1, with D perhaps TRBD2 (5 bases). The CDR3 has 13 amino acids. Looked up from germline, CDR1 is SGHDT and CDR2 is YYEEEE. The ends were cut back, 6 bases at V and 7 bases at J, with 14 bases in the middle. The CDR3 nucleotides are TGTGCCAGCACCTTACTAGTCGCTAATGAGCAGTTCTTC. It yields the protein CASTLLVANEQFF.